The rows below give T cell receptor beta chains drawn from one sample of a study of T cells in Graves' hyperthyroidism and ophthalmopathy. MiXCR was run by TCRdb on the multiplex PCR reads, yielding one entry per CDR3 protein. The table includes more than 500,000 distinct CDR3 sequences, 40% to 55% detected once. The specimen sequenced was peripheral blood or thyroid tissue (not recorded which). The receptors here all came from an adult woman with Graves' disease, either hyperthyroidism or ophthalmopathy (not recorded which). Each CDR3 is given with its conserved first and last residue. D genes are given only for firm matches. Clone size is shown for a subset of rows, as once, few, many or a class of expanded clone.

CDR3 protein: CSVDGRPGVNTEAFF
CDR3 DNA: TGCAGCGTTGACGGCAGACCTGGGGTGAACACTGAAGCTTTCTTT
J gene: TRBJ1-1
V gene: TRBV29-1
clone size: -
D gene: -

CDR3 protein: CASSFGSNQPQHF
CDR3 DNA: TGTGCCAGCAGTTTCGGTAGCAATCAGCCCCAGCATTTT
J gene: TRBJ1-5
V gene: TRBV12-3/TRBV12-4
clone size: many
D gene: -

CDR3 protein: CASSRTSGRIDTQYF
CDR3 DNA: TGTGCCAGCAGCCGGACTAGCGGGAGAATAGATACGCAGTATTTT
J gene: TRBJ2-3
V gene: TRBV7-8
clone size: many
D gene: TRBD2

CDR3 protein: CASSVTGDGYYGYTF
CDR3 DNA: TGTGCCAGTAGTGTCACAGGAGACGGCTACTATGGCTACACCTTC
J gene: TRBJ1-2
V gene: TRBV19
clone size: -
D gene: -

CDR3 protein: CASSYTTGQNQETQYF
CDR3 DNA: TGTGCCAGCAGTTACACGACGGGACAAAACCAAGAGACCCAGTACTTC
J gene: TRBJ2-5
V gene: TRBV6-5
clone size: -
D gene: -

CDR3 protein: CASSLREGPNYGYTF
CDR3 DNA: TGTGCCAGCAGCTTGAGGGAGGGGCCCAACTATGGCTACACCTTC
J gene: TRBJ1-2
V gene: TRBV5-4
clone size: -
D gene: -

CDR3 protein: CAGSWGGASNYGYTF
CDR3 DNA: TGTGCCGGCAGTTGGGGGGGGGCGAGTAACTATGGCTACACCTTC
J gene: TRBJ1-2
V gene: TRBV12-3/TRBV12-4
clone size: -
D gene: -

CDR3 protein: CSAGGGYDEQYF
CDR3 DNA: TGCAGCGCGGGGGGGGGCTACGACGAGCAGTACTTC
J gene: TRBJ2-7
V gene: TRBV29-1
clone size: few
D gene: TRBD2

CDR3 protein: CSARTRGGWDQPQHF
CDR3 DNA: TGCAGTGCTAGAACGCGTGGGGGATGGGATCAGCCCCAGCATTTT
J gene: TRBJ1-5
V gene: TRBV20-1
clone size: -
D gene: -

CDR3 protein: CASSENMNRDEKLFF
CDR3 DNA: TGTGCCAGCAGTGAAAATATGAACAGGGATGAAAAACTGTTTTTT
J gene: TRBJ1-4
V gene: TRBV25-1
clone size: many
D gene: -

CDR3 protein: CSAWADEKSSYEQYF
CDR3 DNA: TGCAGTGCATGGGCAGATGAGAAGAGCTCCTACGAGCAGTACTTC
J gene: TRBJ2-7
V gene: TRBV20-1
clone size: few
D gene: -

CDR3 protein: CASSPGEIYEQYF
CDR3 DNA: TGTGCCAGCAGTCCCGGGGAGATCTACGAGCAGTACTTC
J gene: TRBJ2-7
V gene: TRBV2
clone size: few
D gene: -

CDR3 protein: CASKDRFYTEAFF
CDR3 DNA: TGTGCCAGTAAGGACAGGTTCTACACTGAAGCTTTCTTT
J gene: TRBJ1-1
V gene: TRBV19
clone size: -
D gene: TRBD1

CDR3 protein: CASSPAGTGGYQETQYF
CDR3 DNA: TGTGCCAGCAGCCCGGCCGGGACAGGGGGATACCAAGAGACCCAGTACTTC
J gene: TRBJ2-5
V gene: TRBV7-6
clone size: many
D gene: TRBD1

CDR3 protein: CAIGRGFDNSPLHF
CDR3 DNA: TGTGCCATCGGCCGGGGGTTCGATAATTCACCCCTCCACTTT
J gene: TRBJ1-6
V gene: TRBV2
clone size: -
D gene: -

CDR3 protein: CASSRPGPYEQYF
CDR3 DNA: TGTGCCAGCAGCCGTCCGGGACCCTACGAGCAGTACTTC
J gene: TRBJ2-7
V gene: TRBV7-2
clone size: -
D gene: -

CDR3 protein: CASSQYVRVADTEAFF
CDR3 DNA: TGCGCCAGCAGCCAATACGTCAGGGTGGCGGACACTGAAGCTTTCTTT
J gene: TRBJ1-1
V gene: TRBV4-1
clone size: -
D gene: -

CDR3 protein: CATTGSGTEAFF
CDR3 DNA: TGTGCCACGACAGGGAGCGGCACTGAAGCTTTCTTT
J gene: TRBJ1-1
V gene: TRBV10-3
clone size: many
D gene: TRBD1

CDR3 protein: CASSGSGTNQETQYF
CDR3 DNA: TGTGCCAGCAGCGGATCCGGGACAAACCAAGAGACCCAGTACTTC
J gene: TRBJ2-5
V gene: TRBV7-3
clone size: -
D gene: -

CDR3 protein: CASSRAGSGETQYF
CDR3 DNA: TGTGCCAGCAGCCGAGCGGGGTCGGGGGAGACCCAGTACTTC
J gene: TRBJ2-5
V gene: TRBV7-2
clone size: -
D gene: TRBD2

CDR3 protein: CASSPLAGGTETQYF
CDR3 DNA: TGTGCCAGCAGCCCTCTAGCGGGAGGGACGGAGACCCAGTACTTC
J gene: TRBJ2-5
V gene: TRBV7-6
clone size: many
D gene: TRBD2

CDR3 protein: CSARTGGAETQYF
CDR3 DNA: TGCAGTGCAAGGACAGGGGGCGCGGAGACCCAGTACTTC
J gene: TRBJ2-5
V gene: TRBV20-1
clone size: many
D gene: TRBD1

CDR3 protein: CVSSYATGGETQYF
CDR3 DNA: TGTGTCAGCAGTTACGCGACAGGGGGGGAGACCCAGTACTTC
J gene: TRBJ2-5
V gene: TRBV6-6
clone size: few
D gene: TRBD1

CDR3 protein: CASRESWWSGTGNTGELFF
CDR3 DNA: TGTGCCAGCAGAGAATCCTGGTGGTCGGGGACAGGGAACACCGGGGAGCTGTTTTTT
J gene: TRBJ2-2
V gene: TRBV7-9
clone size: few
D gene: TRBD1

CDR3 protein: CASNPPGQGVSGYTF
CDR3 DNA: TGTGCCAGTAACCCCCCGGGACAGGGGGTAAGTGGCTACACCTTC
J gene: TRBJ1-2
V gene: TRBV19
clone size: many
D gene: TRBD1

CDR3 protein: CASSPKPRTGSYEQYF
CDR3 DNA: TGTGCCAGTAGTCCCAAGCCGCGGACAGGGAGCTACGAGCAGTACTTC
J gene: TRBJ2-7
V gene: TRBV19
clone size: -
D gene: TRBD1

CDR3 protein: CASSLDYRGRYEQYF
CDR3 DNA: TGTGCCAGCAGCTTAGACTACAGGGGGCGTTACGAGCAGTACTTC
J gene: TRBJ2-7
V gene: TRBV11-2
clone size: -
D gene: TRBD1

CDR3 protein: CASSLGERGEQYF
CDR3 DNA: TGTGCCAGCAGCTTAGGGGAACGTGGCGAGCAGTACTTC
J gene: TRBJ2-7
V gene: TRBV7-2
clone size: many
D gene: -

CDR3 protein: CASSLAINQPQYF
CDR3 DNA: TGTGCCAGCAGCTTAGCGATCAATCAGCCCCAGTACTTC
J gene: TRBJ2-5
V gene: TRBV7-8
clone size: -
D gene: -

CDR3 protein: CASTISGKVLFF
CDR3 DNA: TGTGCCAGCACAATTAGCGGGAAGGTGCTGTTTTTT
J gene: TRBJ2-2
V gene: TRBV28
clone size: many
D gene: TRBD2

CDR3 protein: CASSEVGANTGELFF
CDR3 DNA: TGTGCCAGCAGTGAAGTGGGGGCGAACACCGGGGAGCTGTTTTTT
J gene: TRBJ2-2
V gene: TRBV2
clone size: -
D gene: -

CDR3 protein: CAISDDRGLGNQPQYF
CDR3 DNA: TGTGCCATCAGTGATGACAGGGGGTTGGGCAATCAGCCCCAGTACTTC
J gene: TRBJ2-5
V gene: TRBV10-3
clone size: -
D gene: TRBD1

CDR3 protein: CASCPGGDFNTEAFF
CDR3 DNA: TGTGCCAGCTGCCCCGGCGGGGACTTTAACACTGAAGCTTTCTTT
J gene: TRBJ1-1
V gene: TRBV2
clone size: -
D gene: -

CDR3 protein: CRDSASTDTQYF
CDR3 DNA: TGCAGAGATTCGGCTAGCACAGATACGCAGTATTTT
J gene: TRBJ2-3
V gene: TRBV29-1
clone size: -
D gene: -

CDR3 protein: CASSLEGLDRSGANVLTF
CDR3 DNA: TGTGCCAGCAGCTTAGAAGGCTTAGATAGGTCGGGGGCCAACGTCCTGACTTTC
J gene: TRBJ2-6
V gene: TRBV7-2
clone size: many
D gene: -

CDR3 protein: CASSIGTGFQEKLFF
CDR3 DNA: TGTGCCAGCAGCATTGGGACAGGGTTTCAAGAAAAACTGTTTTTT
J gene: TRBJ1-4
V gene: TRBV7-9
clone size: -
D gene: TRBD1

CDR3 protein: CASSLLRGRETQYF
CDR3 DNA: TGTGCCAGCAGCTTACTTCGGGGGCGGGAGACCCAGTACTTC
J gene: TRBJ2-5
V gene: TRBV7-9
clone size: -
D gene: -

CDR3 protein: CASSTGLAGGPNYGYTF
CDR3 DNA: TGTGCCAGCAGTACCGGACTAGCGGGAGGGCCCAACTATGGCTACACCTTC
J gene: TRBJ1-2
V gene: TRBV2
clone size: -
D gene: -

CDR3 protein: CSVAMVAGAGETQYF
CDR3 DNA: TGCAGCGTTGCAATGGTAGCGGGAGCCGGAGAGACCCAGTACTTC
J gene: TRBJ2-5
V gene: TRBV29-1
clone size: -
D gene: TRBD2

CDR3 protein: CASSLRREHYEQYF
CDR3 DNA: TGTGCCAGCAGTTTAAGGCGGGAGCACTACGAGCAGTACTTC
J gene: TRBJ2-7
V gene: TRBV27
clone size: few
D gene: TRBD2

CDR3 protein: CASSRAGQGEQYF
CDR3 DNA: TGTGCCAGCAGCCGGGCCGGACAAGGCGAGCAGTACTTC
J gene: TRBJ2-7
V gene: TRBV14
clone size: -
D gene: -

CDR3 protein: CASSLVSGAQETQYF
CDR3 DNA: TGTGCCAGCAGCTTAGTTAGCGGGGCGCAAGAGACCCAGTACTTC
J gene: TRBJ2-5
V gene: TRBV7-7
clone size: -
D gene: TRBD2

CDR3 protein: CASTGFGDEAFF
CDR3 DNA: TGTGCCAGTACAGGGTTTGGGGATGAAGCTTTCTTT
J gene: TRBJ1-1
V gene: TRBV2
clone size: -
D gene: -

CDR3 protein: CSVLRDTSSYEQYF
CDR3 DNA: TGCAGCGTACTCCGGGACACTTCGTCCTACGAGCAGTACTTC
J gene: TRBJ2-7
V gene: TRBV29-1
clone size: -
D gene: -

CDR3 protein: CASSPHHLEEETQYF
CDR3 DNA: TGTGCCAGCAGCCCACACCACCTCGAGGAAGAGACCCAGTACTTC
J gene: TRBJ2-5
V gene: TRBV11-2
clone size: -
D gene: -

CDR3 protein: CSVVRTPSPNTEAFF
CDR3 DNA: TGCAGCGTTGTACGGACACCCAGCCCGAACACTGAAGCTTTCTTT
J gene: TRBJ1-1
V gene: TRBV29-1
clone size: few
D gene: -

CDR3 protein: CASSPTAAIHLRPQHF
CDR3 DNA: TGTGCCAGCAGTCCCACCGCGGCAATTCACCTTCGGCCCCAGCATTTT
J gene: TRBJ1-5
V gene: TRBV24-1
clone size: -
D gene: -

CDR3 protein: CASSPDLGASGGQETQYF
CDR3 DNA: TGCGCCAGCAGCCCGGATTTGGGGGCTAGCGGAGGCCAAGAGACCCAGTACTTC
J gene: TRBJ2-5
V gene: TRBV5-1
clone size: once
D gene: -